The T cell receptor beta chain described here comes from a study of spatial heterogeneity in lung cancer. Study summary: More beta-chain than alpha-chain sequences were consistently detected.

This clonotype was seen more than once but under ten times. No antigen is known for it. J was trimmed by 2 bases and V by 3 bases; bases with no gene match: 4. Per the germline V gene, CDR1 is DFQATT and CDR2 is SNEGSKA (reference sequence). The CDR3 contains 15 residues. The study, taken as a whole, reports: Tracking of tumor mutation counts was seen in expanded intratumoral alpha and beta TCR counts.

The time point: sample taken at primary tumor resection. The donors, around 72 patients with untreated early-stage non-small cell lung cancer, provided the samples. TCRdb reprocessed the 5' RACE reads with MiXCR, giving one entry per CDR3 protein. The table lists 100,000 or so distinct CDR3 sequences, 4.4% of them singletons. This TCR was sampled from a male donor with early-stage non-small cell lung cancer. This material consisted of lung tumor tissue, taken at surgery. V usage is TRBV20-1 and J usage is TRBJ1-3, with 10 bases fitting TRBD1. CDR3 sequence (DNA): TGCAGTGCTAGGGGACAGGGGAGCGCTGGAAACACCATATATTTT. Its protein is CSARGQGSAGNTIYF.